This record looks at one TCR beta chain sequence and its context. No antigen is known for it. These data originate in a study of T-cell memory formation after mild COVID-19. About the study: Most TCR clusters belonged to a single donor. Study-wide findings and caveats: The study detected some responding clones in pre-infection memory, suggesting cross-reactive memory joined. Contracting CD4+ clones sat mainly in CM and EM; CD8+ in EMRA.

With 3 bases removed from V and 6 bases from J, the gap between germline ends came to 15 bases. Germline V lookup: CDR1 MDHEN, CDR2 SYDVKM. CDR3 length: 14 residues. Amplification by 5'RACE using constant-segment primers produced TCR alpha and TCR beta cDNA libraries that carried sample barcodes and UMIs. TCRdb recomputed calls from the 5' RACE reads with MiXCR, one row per CDR3 protein. The sample consists of roughly 580,000 distinct CDR3 sequences, roughly 18% of them appearing once. Input material: PBMCs or a T cell subset sorted from them (not recorded which). The TCR was taken from an adult woman who had mild COVID-19 (a few samples of this study predate the infection). Cell type and time point are not known. The J gene is TRBJ2-7, the V gene TRBV28; D uncertain. DNA for the CDR3: TGTGCCAGCAGTTTTTTCGGTTTCGTGGGCGAGCAGTACTTC. Residues: CASSFFGFVGEQYF. Using reference TRBV28 and TRBJ2-7 for the parts outside the CDR3, the full variable domain is DVKVTQSSRYLVKRTGEKVFLECVQDMDHENMFWYRQDPGLGLRLIYFSYDVKMKEKGDIPEGYSVSREKKERFSLILESASTNQTSMYLCASSFFGFVGEQYFGPGTRLTVT.